This is a list of T cell receptor beta chains from one sample in a study of PD-1 blockade in classical Hodgkin lymphoma. The protocol was immunoSEQ multiplex PCR, while the TCRdb copy is restricted to in-frame clones and leaves out a portion. The sample includes 35,000 to 45,000 clones, around 70% of them seen just once. The sample was peripheral blood mononuclear cells (PBMCs), taken before the second cycle of nivolumab. The receptors stem from a human donor with classical Hodgkin lymphoma. CDR3s include the opening cysteine and the closing phenylalanine or tryptophan. Each record gives: CDR3 length, V gene, CDR3 protein.

length: 15
V: TRBV7-2
CDR3: CASSLSPIHADTQYF

length: 12
V: TRBV28
CDR3: CASRQTGNTIYF

length: 15
V: TRBV5-1
CDR3: CASSLRSSSYNEQFF

length: 15
V: TRBV10-3
CDR3: CAISSIGSSGNTIYF

length: 15
V: TRBV6-5
CDR3: CASSYSGQGYEKLFF

length: 13
V: TRBV18
CDR3: CASSPTPNTEAFF

length: 16
V: TRBV5-4
CDR3: CASQKQGAGVSDTQYF

length: 13
V: TRBV2
CDR3: CASSTGTGGSEYF

length: 14
V: TRBV10-3
CDR3: CAISEVGAGNTIYF

length: 13
V: TRBV28
CDR3: CASSLRTGGDAFF

length: 16
V: TRBV5-8
CDR3: CASTLTTGARGNTIYF

length: 15
V: TRBV7-2
CDR3: CASSLAPAPYNEQFF

length: 15
V: TRBV2
CDR3: CASRHSTSSYNEQFF

length: 16
V: TRBV9
CDR3: CASSPLTSLAKNIQYF

length: 16
V: TRBV10-3
CDR3: CAISESRDRFNQPQHF

length: 12
V: TRBV6-6
CDR3: CASSQGFSEQYF

length: 14
V: TRBV7-9
CDR3: CASSLSRDSYEQYF

length: 14
V: TRBV6-6
CDR3: CASSSGTGWEKLFF

length: 14
V: TRBV5-5
CDR3: CASSSSGQVYGYTF

length: 12
V: TRBV7-2
CDR3: CASSSTDTPQYF

length: 15
V: TRBV5-4
CDR3: CASSFLAGGADTQYF

length: 16
V: TRBV7-6
CDR3: CASSGRLADSTDTQYF

length: 16
V: TRBV9
CDR3: CASSVEDQAGYYEQYF

length: 14
V: TRBV7-7
CDR3: CASSLGSSQETQYF

length: 13
V: TRBV2
CDR3: CASSESGGYGYTF

length: 16
V: TRBV7-8
CDR3: CASSLVGSFSNTEAFF

length: 15
V: TRBV11-2
CDR3: CASSYRTRRITELFF

length: 16
V: TRBV7-2
CDR3: CASSLVVGAGNTEAFF

length: 17
V: TRBV7-2
CDR3: CASRITKGLAGTGELFF

length: 16
V: TRBV14
CDR3: CASSQDWPGAGTEAFF

length: 11
V: TRBV2
CDR3: CASSEFLVQHF

length: 15
V: TRBV15
CDR3: CATSRGTQAKETQYF

length: 14
V: TRBV30
CDR3: CAWSRGGGGDTQYF

length: 14
V: TRBV5-1
CDR3: CASSVTGRGTEAFF

length: 15
V: TRBV19
CDR3: CASSITDRSGNTIYF

length: 14
V: TRBV18
CDR3: CASSPTGKGTEAFF

length: 14
V: TRBV7-9
CDR3: CASSPPGQRFSYTF

length: 14
V: TRBV19
CDR3: CASSRAGLVMKQYF

length: 14
V: TRBV11-3
CDR3: CASSFVGNTGELFF

length: 13
V: TRBV5-1
CDR3: CASSLVLGYEQYF

length: 15
V: TRBV18
CDR3: CASSTYGGIQETQYF

length: 17
V: TRBV7-2
CDR3: CASSFPGLAGPTGELFF

length: 13
V: TRBV6-4
CDR3: CASSVTFPGELFF

length: 17
V: TRBV5-1
CDR3: CASSLGVQGVRTDTQYF

length: 15
V: TRBV30
CDR3: CAWTEEGYPGKGYTF

length: 14
V: TRBV10-3
CDR3: CAISESVFADTQYF

length: 12
V: TRBV11-3
CDR3: CASSLIGDTQYF

length: 13
V: TRBV11-1
CDR3: CASSLGQDQPQHF

length: 15
V: TRBV29-1
CDR3: CSVSFGTSGNNEQFF

length: 15
V: TRBV7-9
CDR3: CASRQGGQPNTEAFF

length: 16
V: TRBV18
CDR3: CASSKDRGLIMGEQFF

length: 14
V: TRBV5-1
CDR3: CASSYETGNTEAFF

length: 16
V: TRBV2
CDR3: CASSLHPGNSNQPQHF